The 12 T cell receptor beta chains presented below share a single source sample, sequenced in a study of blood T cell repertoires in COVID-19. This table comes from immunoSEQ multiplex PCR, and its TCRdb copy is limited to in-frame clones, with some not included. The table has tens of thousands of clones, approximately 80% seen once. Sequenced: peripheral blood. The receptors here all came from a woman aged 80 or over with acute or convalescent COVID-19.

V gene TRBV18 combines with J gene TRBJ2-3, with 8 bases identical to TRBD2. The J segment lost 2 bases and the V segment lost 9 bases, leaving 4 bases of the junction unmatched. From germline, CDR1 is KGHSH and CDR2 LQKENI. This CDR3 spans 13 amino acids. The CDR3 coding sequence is TGTGCCAGTACGACTAGCGTCACAGATACGCAGTATTTT. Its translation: CASTTSVTDTQYF.

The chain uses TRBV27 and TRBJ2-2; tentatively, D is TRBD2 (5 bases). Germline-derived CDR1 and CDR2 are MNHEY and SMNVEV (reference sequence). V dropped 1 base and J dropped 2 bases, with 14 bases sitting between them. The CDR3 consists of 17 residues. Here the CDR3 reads CASSLLAHPGNTGELFF. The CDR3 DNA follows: TGTGCCAGCAGTTTATTAGCTCACCCGGGAAACACCGGGGAGCTGTTTTTT.

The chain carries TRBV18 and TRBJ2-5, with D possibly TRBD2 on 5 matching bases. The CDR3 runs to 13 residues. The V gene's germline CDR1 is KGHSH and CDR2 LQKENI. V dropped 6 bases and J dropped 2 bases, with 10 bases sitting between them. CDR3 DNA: TGTGCCAGCTCTCCGAGGGTACAAGAGACCCAGTACTTC. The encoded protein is CASSPRVQETQYF.

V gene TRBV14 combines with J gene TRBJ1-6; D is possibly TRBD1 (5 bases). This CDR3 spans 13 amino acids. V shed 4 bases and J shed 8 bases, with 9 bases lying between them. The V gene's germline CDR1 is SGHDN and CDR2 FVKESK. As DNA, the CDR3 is TGTGCCAGCAGCCTCACGGGGGATTCACCCCTCCACTTT. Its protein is CASSLTGDSPLHF.

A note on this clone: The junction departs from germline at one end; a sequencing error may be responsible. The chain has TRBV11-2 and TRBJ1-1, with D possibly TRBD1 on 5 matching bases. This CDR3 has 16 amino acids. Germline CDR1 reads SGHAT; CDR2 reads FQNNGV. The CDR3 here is CASSLAWGVTNAEAFF. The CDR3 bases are TGTGCCAGCAGCCTAGCCTGGGGGGTCACGAACGCTGAAGCTTTCTTT.

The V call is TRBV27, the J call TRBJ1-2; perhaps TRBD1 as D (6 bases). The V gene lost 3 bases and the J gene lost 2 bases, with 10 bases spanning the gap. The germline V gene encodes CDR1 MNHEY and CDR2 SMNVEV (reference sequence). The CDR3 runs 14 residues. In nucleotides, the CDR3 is TGTGCCAGCAGTTTCGACAGGATAAACTATGGCTACACCTTC. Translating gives CASSFDRINYGYTF.

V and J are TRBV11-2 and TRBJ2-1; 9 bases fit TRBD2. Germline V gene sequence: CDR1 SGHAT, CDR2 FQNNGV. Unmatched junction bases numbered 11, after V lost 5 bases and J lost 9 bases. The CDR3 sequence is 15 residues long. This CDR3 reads CASSPPSGNSVEQFF. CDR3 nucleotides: TGTGCCAGCAGCCCCCCTAGCGGGAATTCGGTTGAGCAGTTCTTC.

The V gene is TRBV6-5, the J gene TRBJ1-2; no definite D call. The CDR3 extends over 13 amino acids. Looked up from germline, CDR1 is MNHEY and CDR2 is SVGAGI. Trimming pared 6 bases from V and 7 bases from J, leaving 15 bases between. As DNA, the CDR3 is TGTGCCAGCAGGGAGACCGCTCAAAGTGGCTACACCTTC. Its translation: CASRETAQSGYTF.

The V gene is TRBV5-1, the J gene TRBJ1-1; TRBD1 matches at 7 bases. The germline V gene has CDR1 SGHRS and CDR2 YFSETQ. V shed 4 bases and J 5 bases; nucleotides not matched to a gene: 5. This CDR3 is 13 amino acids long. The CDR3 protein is CASSPPRGTEAFF. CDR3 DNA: TGCGCCAGCAGCCCCCCCAGGGGGACTGAAGCTTTCTTT.

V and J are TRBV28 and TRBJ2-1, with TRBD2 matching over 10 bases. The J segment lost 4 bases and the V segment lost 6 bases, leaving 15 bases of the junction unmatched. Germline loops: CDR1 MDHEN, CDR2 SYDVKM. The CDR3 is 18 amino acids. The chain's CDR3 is CASRTIRGSGRTYNEQFF. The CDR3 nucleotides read TGTGCCAGCAGAACCATTCGGGGTAGCGGGAGGACTTACAATGAGCAGTTCTTC.

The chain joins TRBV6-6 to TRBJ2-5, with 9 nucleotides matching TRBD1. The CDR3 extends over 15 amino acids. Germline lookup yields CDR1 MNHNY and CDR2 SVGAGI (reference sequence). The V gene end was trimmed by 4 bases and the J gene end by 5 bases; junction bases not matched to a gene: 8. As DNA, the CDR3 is TGTGCCAGCAGTTCTAGGACAGGGGCCAGGGAGACCCAGTACTTC. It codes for CASSSRTGARETQYF.

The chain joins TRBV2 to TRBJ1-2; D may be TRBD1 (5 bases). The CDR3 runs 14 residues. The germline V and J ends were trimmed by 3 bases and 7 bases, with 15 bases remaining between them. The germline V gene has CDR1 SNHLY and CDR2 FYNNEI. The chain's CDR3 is CASSDPTVSGGYTF. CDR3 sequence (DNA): TGTGCCAGCAGTGACCCGACAGTGTCCGGTGGCTACACCTTC.